The 5 T cell receptor beta chains reported below all come from one sample, sequenced in a study of blood T cells in healthy people across ages. PCR was performed a second time for about 7 to 11 cycles using a sample-barcoded 5' primer and a J-beta primer mix. MiXCR, applied by TCRdb to the 5' RACE reads, yields one record per CDR3 protein. The data show 870,000 or so distinct CDR3 sequences, 29% seen once. Material for sequencing was blood. The receptors come from a woman aged 80 or over in good health.

This clonotype appeared many times. This chain uses TRBV3-1 with TRBJ2-5; the match to TRBD1 covers 7 bases. The CDR3 length is 14 residues. Germline assignment: CDR1 LGHDT and CDR2 YNNKEL (reference sequence). The V segment lost 5 bases and the J segment 1 base; nucleotides outside the gene matches: 4. CDR3 loop: CASSSRGTQETQYF. The DNA for the CDR3 is TGTGCCAGCAGCTCCAGGGGGACCCAAGAGACCCAGTACTTC.

J is TRBJ1-6 and V is TRBV6-2 or TRBV6-3, with 9 bases that match TRBD1. The CDR3 contains 13 residues. Germline-derived CDR1 and CDR2 are MNHEY and SVGEGT. V lost 6 bases, J lost 9 bases, and 3 bases stayed unmatched. CDR3: CASSGTGSSPLHF. CDR3 sequence (DNA): TGTGCCAGCAGCGGGACAGGGAGTTCACCCCTCCACTTT.

There are many counts of this clonotype. This rearrangement joins TRBV6-2 or TRBV6-3 to TRBJ2-5, with D possibly being TRBD2 (5 bases). Germline-derived CDR1 and CDR2 are MNHEY and SVGEGT. V lost 7 bases and J lost 4, with 7 bases in between. This CDR3 spans 11 amino acids. In nucleotides, the CDR3 is TGTGCCAGCACCCTAGCAGAGACCCAGTACTTC. Residues: CASTLAETQYF.

In this sample, this clonotype turned up a few times. The chain links TRBV7-2 to TRBJ1-4; 7 bases are shared with TRBD1. Germline trimming cut 3 bases from V and 2 bases from J; bases unmatched to any gene: 6. The CDR3 consists of 16 residues. Germline loops: CDR1 SGHTA, CDR2 FQGNSA. In DNA, the CDR3 is TGTGCCAGCAGCTTCAGACAGGGCCAGACTAATGAAAAACTGTTTTTT. Translated, it gives CASSFRQGQTNEKLFF. Full variable domain (missing parts from reference TRBV7-2 and TRBJ1-4): GAGVSQSPSNKVTEKGKDVELRCDPISGHTALYWYRQSLGQGLEFLIYFQGNSAPDKSGLPSDRFSAERTGGSVSTLTIQRTQQEDSAVYLCASSFRQGQTNEKLFFGSGTQLSVL.

The chain employs TRBV6-2 or TRBV6-3 and TRBJ1-1; D ambiguous. The germline gives CDR1 MNHEY, CDR2 SVGEGT. The V and J ends lost 8 bases and 1 base respectively, with 11 bases between them. This CDR3 is built from 13 residues. DNA for the CDR3: TGTGCCAGCTTCGGGTCAGGGAACACTGAAGCTTTCTTT. As protein: CASFGSGNTEAFF.